A selection of T cell receptor beta chains follows, all from one sample in a study of T cell responses to AZD1222 COVID-19 vaccine. Assay: immunoSEQ multiplex PCR; the TCRdb copy retains only in-frame clones and omits some. The profile shows roughly 160,000 clones, approximately 90% of them singletons. This specimen was peripheral blood, taken on day 0 of AZD1222 vaccination. Receptor source: an adult in good health. CDR3s include the opening cysteine and the closing phenylalanine or tryptophan. The D gene is left open where the match is weak. Only part of the rows carry a size: once, few, many, or a class if the clone is expanded.

>NA|TRBD2|TRBJ2-7|TRBV6-5
CASCTLAGDPYEQYF
TGTGCCAGCTGTACATTAGCGGGAGACCCCTACGAGCAGTACTTC
>NA|NA|TRBJ1-2|TRBV2
CATARLSQANYGYTF
TGTGCCACCGCGAGATTGTCTCAAGCTAACTATGGCTACACCTTC
>NA|NA|TRBJ2-7|TRBV5-6
CASSQTGEGTYEQYF
TGTGCCAGCAGCCAGACAGGGGAGGGGACCTACGAGCAGTACTTC
>once|TRBD1|TRBJ1-1|TRBV5-1
CASSSQGDMNTEAFF
TGCGCCAGCAGCTCGCAGGGGGACATGAACACTGAAGCTTTCTTT
>NA|TRBD1|TRBJ1-5|TRBV7-2
CASSRTGSSNQPQHF
TGTGCCAGCAGCCGGACAGGATCCAGCAATCAGCCCCAGCATTTT
>NA|TRBD1|TRBJ1-2|TRBV12-5
CASGLVAGTGYGYTF
TGTGCTAGTGGTTTGGTAGCTGGGACAGGCTATGGCTACACCTTC
>NA|NA|TRBJ2-3|TRBV4-3
CASSQGRSDTDTQYF
TGCGCCAGCAGCCAAGGACGTTCCGACACAGATACGCAGTATTTT
>NA|NA|TRBJ1-6|TRBV28
CASSLSAVVVSPLHF
TGTGCCAGCAGTTTATCGGCAGTGGTAGTCTCACCCCTCCACTTT
>NA|NA|TRBJ1-5|TRBV6-2/TRBV6-3
CASSPVGGAEPQHF
TGTGCCAGCAGCCCAGTAGGAGGAGCCGAGCCCCAGCATTTT
>NA|TRBD1|TRBJ1-1|TRBV6-5
CATWDRGLAEAFF
TGTGCCACTTGGGACAGGGGGCTGGCTGAAGCTTTCTTT
>NA|TRBD1|TRBJ1-6|TRBV10-3
CAISEPGQGKSSPLHF
TGTGCCATCAGTGAGCCGGGACAGGGGAAATCTTCACCCCTCCACTTT
>NA|NA|TRBJ1-3|TRBV6-5
CASAGSGNTIYF
TGTGCCAGCGCGGGCTCTGGAAACACCATATATTTT
>NA|NA|TRBJ1-6|TRBV6-1
CASSEAGPGEGNSPLHF
TGTGCCAGCAGTGAAGCGGGGCCAGGGGAGGGGAATTCACCCCTCCACTTT
>NA|NA|TRBJ1-3|TRBV9
CASSPKRAPGNTIYF
TGTGCCAGCAGCCCAAAAAGAGCTCCTGGAAACACCATATATTTT
>NA|NA|TRBJ2-3|TRBV6-5
CASSPMGSTDTQYF
TGTGCCAGCAGCCCGATGGGGAGCACAGATACGCAGTATTTT
>NA|NA|TRBJ1-1|TRBV7-2
CASSPRWSRPWENTEAFF
TGTGCCAGCAGCCCCCGTTGGAGCCGGCCATGGGAGAACACTGAAGCTTTCTTT
>NA|NA|TRBJ2-7|TRBV30
CAYLTGRGYEQYF
TGTGCCTACCTAACAGGGCGGGGTTACGAGCAGTACTTC
>once|NA|TRBJ1-6|TRBV24-1
CATSDPTEGGSPLHF
TGTGCCACCAGTGATCCTACGGAGGGAGGTTCACCCCTCCACTTT
>NA|NA|TRBJ1-5|TRBV28
CASSRLQGRGLNQPQHF
TGTGCCAGCAGCCGACTACAGGGACGAGGCCTCAATCAGCCCCAGCATTTT
>once|TRBD1|TRBJ2-7|TRBV9
CASSARQGVSYEQYF
TGTGCCAGCAGCGCCAGACAGGGGGTCTCCTACGAGCAGTACTTC
>NA|NA|TRBJ1-4|TRBV5-1
CASSLGPISEVEKLFF
TGCGCCAGCAGCTTGGGTCCCATTAGCGAGGTGGAAAAACTGTTTTTT
>NA|TRBD2|TRBJ2-1|TRBV6-4
CASSDSSGRMVHEQFF
TGTGCCAGCAGTGACTCGAGCGGGAGGATGGTTCATGAGCAGTTCTTC
>NA|TRBD1|TRBJ1-5|TRBV28
CASPDRGEPQPQHF
TGTGCCAGCCCTGACAGGGGGGAACCCCAGCCCCAGCATTTT
>once|NA|TRBJ1-1|TRBV10-3
CAIRDRNTEAFF
TGTGCCATCCGAGACAGAAACACTGAAGCTTTCTTT
>NA|NA|TRBJ1-1|TRBV7-6
CASSSFGAMNTEAFF
TGTGCCAGCAGTTCCTTCGGTGCGATGAACACTGAAGCTTTCTTT
>NA|NA|TRBJ1-1|TRBV19
CASSILDRMNTEAFF
TGTGCCAGTAGTATCTTGGACAGAATGAACACTGAAGCTTTCTTT
>NA|NA|TRBJ1-2|TRBV4-3
CASSQGDIANYGYTF
TGCGCCAGCAGCCAAGGGGACATAGCTAACTATGGCTACACCTTC
>few|TRBD2|TRBJ2-7|TRBV6-2/TRBV6-3
CASSYQGTRRGEQYF
TGTGCCAGCAGTTACCAGGGGACTAGAAGAGGGGAGCAGTACTTC
>NA|NA|TRBJ2-5|TRBV6-2/TRBV6-3
CASSRPAGETQYF
TGTGCCAGCAGTCGTCCAGCGGGAGAGACCCAGTACTTC
>NA|TRBD1|TRBJ2-2|TRBV28
CASSLLGTGGNGELFF
TGTGCCAGCAGTTTGCTAGGGACAGGGGGCAACGGGGAGCTGTTTTTT
>NA|NA|TRBJ2-1|TRBV19
CASSIRAGYEQFF
TGTGCCAGTAGTATAAGGGCCGGGTATGAGCAGTTCTTC
>NA|TRBD2|TRBJ2-3|TRBV6-1
CASSGLSGGSTDTQYF
TGTGCCAGCAGTGGCCTTAGCGGGGGCTCCACAGATACGCAGTATTTT